This TCR beta chain was recovered during a study of OX40 agonist ivuxolimab in advanced cancers. As for the study in general: From about 20 to 79 years was the age range, with a mean of roughly 59 years, and approximately 84% were male. Three dose-escalation patients had partial responses: one with hepatocellular carcinoma and two with cutaneous melanoma. Study-wide findings and caveats: The authors did not determine the antigen specificity of the expanded peripheral T cells. In general, CD8+ T cells held more expanded clones than CD4+ did, on average.

Per germline, CDR1 MRHNA and CDR2 SNTAGT. The CDR3 is 22 residues long. V was cut by 2 bases and J by 3 bases, with 35 bases left in between. This clone has more than one count but fewer than ten. Its target is unknown. The repertoire was sequenced with immunoSEQ multiplex PCR; TCRdb's copy has only in-frame clones and lacks some. The sample has 10,000 to 15,000 clones; approximately 82% are singletons. The receptor was isolated from an adult with an advanced solid tumor such as melanoma, head and neck, liver or kidney cancer. The sample here was CD4+ or CD8+ T cells sorted from blood, taken in a trial of the OX40 agonist ivuxolimab. The chain uses TRBV6-4 and TRBJ2-7, with D perhaps given as TRBD1 or TRBD2 (7 bases each). The CDR3 bases are TGTGCCAGCAGTGACCCGTGGTTTGTGTTGCAGGGGGGGGGAGAAACCGACTACGAGCAGTACTTC. Its protein is CASSDPWFVLQGGGETDYEQYF.